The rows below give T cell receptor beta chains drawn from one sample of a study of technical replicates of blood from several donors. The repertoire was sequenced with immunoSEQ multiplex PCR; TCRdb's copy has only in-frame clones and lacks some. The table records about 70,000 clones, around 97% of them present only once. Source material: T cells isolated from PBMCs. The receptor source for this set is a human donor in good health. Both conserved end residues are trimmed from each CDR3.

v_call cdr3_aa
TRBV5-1 ASSPGPGQANNQPQH
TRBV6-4 ASSDSAGGPDTQY
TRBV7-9 ASSIRPYEQY
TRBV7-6 ASSLGVGAYEQY
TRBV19 ASSIDIGWGVLDHGYT
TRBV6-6 ASSFDRNYGYT
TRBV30 AWSVTGAYEQY
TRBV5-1 ASSPDSSYEQY
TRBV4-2 ASSRRGRVYPTYEQY
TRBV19 ASSHPGVRGDEQF
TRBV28 ASSLDPSGGGDETQY
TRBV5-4 ASSPGQGYTDTQY
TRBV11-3 ASSPGLATNEKLF
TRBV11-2 ASSLVGQPQH
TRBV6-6 ASRDTRLGAIQPQH
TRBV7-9 AGTGQWNTEAF
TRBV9 ASSSGPQETQY
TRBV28 ASSPGQAGTEAF
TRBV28 ASNRAGLVQETQY
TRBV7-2 ASSSNRGKETQY
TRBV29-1 SVEGGAVSSYEQY
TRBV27 ASSPRGTGYRYNSPLH
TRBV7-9 ASSLVLAGGPDTQY
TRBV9 ASSARDSFFSGNTIY
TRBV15 ATIPTAATNEKLF
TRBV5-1 ASSSAGGASSTDTQY
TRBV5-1 ASSLAGGYGGTGELF
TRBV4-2 ASSQTGFSYEQY
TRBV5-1 ASSPGQGSPDTQY
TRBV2 ASSWAGDTEAF
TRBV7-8 ASSPTAGNFYEQY
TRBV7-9 ASSASGNHEQF
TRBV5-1 ASSMGTGDPTDTQY
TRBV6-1 ASSEPGLASYEQF
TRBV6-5 ASSRKAGPTYEQY
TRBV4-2 ASSQGLAGGRETQY
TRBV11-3 ASSLEGIDYGYT
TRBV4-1 ASSQEGNRGHDEQY
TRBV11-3 ASSPREGRSTEAF
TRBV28 ASSSPPTGTLEAF
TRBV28 ASSRRLFAGNTIY
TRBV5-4 ASSLGLLNTEAF
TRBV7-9 ASSLAMGLNTEAF
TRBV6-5 ASSPTGGFGGYT
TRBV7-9 ASSYISGGSKYEQY
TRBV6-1 ASSEARGPFNNQPQH
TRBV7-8 ASSLAAQGEVVHEQF
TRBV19 ASGDWNEQY
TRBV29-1 SVVGGLAGAGQY